The 3 T cell receptor beta chains below all came from one sample that was sequenced in a study of cytomegalovirus exposure and HLA in healthy donors. The table came from immunoSEQ multiplex PCR; TCRdb's copy has only in-frame clones and leaves some out. The data show hundreds of thousands of clones, more than 75% seen once. The sample comprised PBMCs. All receptors derive from a woman in her 30s in good health and CMV-seropositive.

Remarks on this clone: At one end, the junction sequence differs from germline, possibly due to a read error. This chain links TRBV2 with TRBJ2-6; TRBD2 matches 9 bases. The length of the CDR3 is 17 residues. Germline CDR1 reads SNHLY; CDR2 reads FYNNEI. CDR3 sequence: CATSRLAGTSGANVLTF. CDR3 DNA sequence: TGTGCCACCAGTCGGCTAGCGGGAACCTCTGGGGCCAACGTCCTGACTTTC.

This clone has only a few counts. The chain employs TRBV30 and TRBJ2-7; D remains ambiguous. This CDR3 comprises 14 residues. V lost 0 bases and J 6 bases, leaving 15 bases between the germline ends. CDR1 and CDR2 from the germline V gene are GTSNPN and SVGIG (reference sequence). The CDR3 region has the DNA TGTGCCTGGAGTGTCAGTCTAGACGCTCTCGAGCAGTACTTC. Its translation is CAWSVSLDALEQYF.

This rearrangement joins TRBV7-8 to TRBJ1-2; tentative D call: TRBD1 (6 bases). Trimming took 0 bases from V and 0 from J, leaving 14 bases between them. CDR1 and CDR2 from the germline V gene are SGHVS and FQNEAQ. The CDR3 totals 17 residues. For the CDR3, the DNA is TGTGCCAGCAGCTTAGCTAGTTGGACAGATACTAACTATGGCTACACCTTC. Translating gives CASSLASWTDTNYGYTF.